The entry that follows covers one T cell receptor (beta chain) sequence. CDR3 length: 15 residues. Per the germline V gene, CDR1 is SGHRS and CDR2 is YFSETQ. Trimming cost V 0 bases and J 7 bases; bases outside gene matches: 6. Produced via immunoSEQ multiplex PCR; TCRdb's table is partial and in-frame only. The repertoire holds fewer than 95,000 clones, about 88% seen once, with more than 5% in the top ten. This sample is part of a study of T cell responses to AZD1222 COVID-19 vaccine. Sequenced material: peripheral blood, taken 28 days after the second AZD1222 dose. The chain couples TRBV5-1 to TRBJ2-2, with 7 bases identical to TRBD1. The receptor's source is an adult who received the AZD1222 COVID-19 vaccine. The CDR3, as DNA: TGCGCCAGCAGCTTGGACAGGGGAGTGGGCGGGGAGCTGTTTTTT. Protein: CASSLDRGVGGELFF. Drawing the rest from reference TRBV5-1 and TRBJ2-2, the complete variable domain is KAGVTQTPRYLIKTRGQQVTLSCSPISGHRSVSWYQQTPGQGLQFLFEYFSETQRNKGNFPGRFSGRQFSNSRSEMNVSTLELGDSALYLCASSLDRGVGGELFFGEGSRLTVL.